This T cell receptor (beta chain) was recorded in a study of Ad26.COV2.S vaccination and SARS-CoV-2 variants. Assay used: immunoSEQ multiplex PCR; TCRdb lists only in-frame clones, some missing. The sample lists a few hundred thousand clones, about 91% seen once, with 1.9% in the top ten. Treatment in this sample: around 19 received Ad26.COV2.S at low or high dose, single or two shots; about five received placebo; per-sample allocation not given. Repertoires come from day 63 after the first vaccine or placebo injection. Trimming pared 2 bases from V and 8 bases from J, leaving 7 bases between. This CDR3 comprises 12 residues. Per the germline V gene, CDR1 is LGHDT and CDR2 is YNNKEL (reference sequence).

The gene calls are TRBV3-1 (or the pseudogene TRBV3-2) and TRBJ2-1; D unresolved. This receptor was obtained from a person aged 18-60 years who received the Ad26.COV2.S COVID-19 vaccine or a placebo. The material was peripheral blood, obtained in a trial of Ad26.COV2.S vaccine versus placebo. The CDR3 coding sequence is TGTGCCAGCAGCCAAACTAACGATGAGCAGTTCTTC. It encodes CASSQTNDEQFF.